The 24 T cell receptor beta chains below all came from one sample that was sequenced in a study of T cell responses to AZD1222 COVID-19 vaccine. TCRdb keeps only in-frame clones here, not all; method: immunoSEQ multiplex PCR. The sample includes tens of thousands of clones, around nine tenths of them seen just once. The specimen comprised peripheral blood, sampled on day 0 of AZD1222 vaccination. These receptors were collected from an adult in good health.

This chain links TRBV5-6 with TRBJ2-7; D remains unclear. The ends were cut back, 1 base at V and 6 bases at J, with 5 bases in the middle. The germline CDR1 and CDR2 sequences are SGHDT and YYEEEE. This CDR3 has 11 amino acids. CDR3 in amino acids: CASSLIGEQYF. The CDR3 nucleotides are TGTGCCAGCAGCTTGATCGGCGAGCAGTACTTC.

The V call is TRBV3-1 (or the pseudogene TRBV3-2), the J call TRBJ1-1, with D maybe TRBD1 (5 bases). Germline assignment: CDR1 LGHDT and CDR2 YNNKEL (reference sequence). V shed 4 bases and J shed 4 bases, with 16 bases lying between them. The CDR3 has 15 residues. The CDR3 reads CASSLTAGGGTEAFF. The CDR3, as DNA: TGTGCCAGCAGCCTCACCGCGGGGGGTGGCACTGAAGCTTTCTTT.

This clone is a singleton in its sample. V and J are TRBV19 and TRBJ2-3, with D unresolved. V lost 4 bases and J lost 9, with 11 bases in between. Germline values: CDR1 LNHDA, CDR2 SQIVND (reference sequence). CDR3 length: 12 amino acids. CDR3 loop: CASSTLDRTQYF. The CDR3 DNA reads TGTGCCAGTAGTACCTTGGATCGGACGCAGTATTTT. The full variable domain, with the rest looked up from reference TRBV19 and TRBJ2-3, is DGGITQSPKYLFRKEGQNVTLSCEQNLNHDAMYWYRQDPGQGLRLIYYSQIVNDFQKGDIAEGYSVSREKKESFPLTVTSAQKNPTAFYLCASSTLDRTQYFGPGTRLTVL.

This clone appeared a few times. The chain has TRBV28 and TRBJ1-5; a weak D match, TRBD1 (5 bases). The CDR3 length is 14 residues. The germline V gene has CDR1 MDHEN and CDR2 SYDVKM. Trimming took 6 bases from V and 4 from J, leaving 13 bases between them. The CDR3 region has the DNA TGTGCCAGCAGCGCCCGACAGCTAAATCAGCCCCAGCATTTT. Encoded protein: CASSARQLNQPQHF.

The chain joins TRBV29-1 to TRBJ1-5, with a possible D match to TRBD1 (5 bases). This CDR3 comprises 13 residues. Germline values: CDR1 SQVTM, CDR2 ANQGSEA. Trimming took 4 bases from V and 4 from J, leaving 11 bases between them. The CDR3 region has the DNA TGCAGCGTTGCCGGGACCGCGAATCAGCCCCAGCATTTT. The encoded protein is CSVAGTANQPQHF.

This clone was found once. The V call is TRBV4-1, the J call TRBJ2-1; 9 bases fit TRBD1. This CDR3 region has 14 residues. Germline V gene lookup returns CDR1 MGHRA and CDR2 YSYEKL. J was trimmed by 5 bases and V by 4 bases; bases with no gene match: 3. CDR3 DNA: TGCGCCAGCAGCCTTGGACAGGGGAACAATGAGCAGTTCTTC. Its translation: CASSLGQGNNEQFF.

The J gene is TRBJ1-6, the V gene TRBV6-5; tentative D call: TRBD1 (6 bases). CDR1 and CDR2 (germline): MNHEY, SVGAGI. The CDR3 totals 14 residues. The germline V and J ends were trimmed by 6 bases and 2 bases, with 8 bases remaining between them. In DNA form, the CDR3 reads TGTGCCAGCAGGCACAGGGCCTATAATTCACCCCTCCACTTT. Translating it yields CASRHRAYNSPLHF.

This clone showed up just once. The genes are TRBV10-3 and TRBJ2-1, with 8 positions matching TRBD1. The CDR3 is 13 residues long. CDR1 and CDR2 (germline): ENHRY, SYGVKD. J was trimmed by 8 bases and V by 7 bases; bases with no gene match: 7. CDR3 in amino acids: CAINGQGTDEQFF. CDR3 in DNA: TGTGCCATCAATGGACAGGGTACCGATGAGCAGTTCTTC.

J is TRBJ1-3 and V is TRBV11-2; D unclear. Looked up from germline, CDR1 is SGHAT and CDR2 is FQNNGV. V lost 2 bases to trimming and J lost 1 base, with 6 bases between them. CDR3 length: 14 amino acids. CDR3 DNA: TGTGCCAGCAGCTTACAAAGGTCTGGAAACACCATATATTTT. As protein: CASSLQRSGNTIYF.

This clone occurred a few times. V is TRBV2 and J is TRBJ1-6; possible D gene TRBD1, 6 bases. Germline lookup yields CDR1 SNHLY and CDR2 FYNNEI. This CDR3 contains 14 residues. The V end lost 6 bases, the J end lost 10 bases, and 16 bases lay between the germline ends. CDR3: CASSPIPRGSPLHF. In DNA, the CDR3 is TGTGCCAGCAGCCCGATTCCGAGGGGGTCACCCCTCCACTTT.

The chain employs TRBV10-3 and TRBJ1-1, with D possibly matching TRBD1 (6 bases). Germline V gene sequence: CDR1 ENHRY, CDR2 SYGVKD. V shed 7 bases and J shed 0 bases, with 18 bases lying between them. The CDR3 runs 16 residues. CDR3 nucleotides: TGTGCCATCAAAGGGGGGCTGGGAGGGTTGAACACTGAAGCTTTCTTT. This codes for CAIKGGLGGLNTEAFF.

The V call is TRBV15, the J call TRBJ2-3, with D hard to call. Looked up from germline, CDR1 is LNHNV and CDR2 is YYDKDF (reference sequence). Trimming left V 5 bases short and J 2 bases short, with 5 bases between. CDR3 length equals 12 residues. The CDR3 coding sequence is TGTGCCACCAGCCACGACACAGATACGCAGTATTTT. Translating it yields CATSHDTDTQYF.

The genes are TRBV9 and TRBJ2-3; 9 nucleotides align to TRBD1. Germline CDR1 SGDLS, CDR2 YYNGEE. This CDR3 contains 13 residues. Trimming cost V 7 bases and J 5 bases; bases outside gene matches: 5. CDR3 sequence: CASGQGNKDTQYF. The CDR3 coding sequence is TGTGCCAGCGGACAGGGGAACAAAGATACGCAGTATTTT.

This rearrangement joins TRBV4-3 to TRBJ1-2, with TRBD1 matching 7 bases. The V segment lost 4 bases and the J segment 8 bases; nucleotides outside the gene matches: 13. The CDR3 is 15 amino acids. Germline CDR1 LGHNA, CDR2 YSLEER. The CDR3 nucleotides read TGCGCCAGCAGCCCGCCGGGACAGCCCCTGGGGGGCTACACCTTC. Its protein is CASSPPGQPLGGYTF.

The V gene is TRBV29-1, the J gene TRBJ2-3; 7 bases line up with TRBD2. CDR1 is SQVTM, CDR2 ANQGSEA, per germline. V was pared by 1 base and J by 2 bases, with 6 bases of the junction left unmatched. CDR3 length equals 15 residues. The CDR3 protein is CSVEVLGGFTDTQYF. CDR3 nucleotide sequence: TGCAGCGTTGAAGTCCTGGGGGGGTTCACAGATACGCAGTATTTT.

The chain is built from TRBV5-6 and TRBJ2-5, with D hard to call. CDR1 SGHDT and CDR2 YYEEEE come from the germline V gene. Between the trimmed V and J ends, which lost 3 bases and 0 bases, there was a span of 0 bases. The CDR3 spans 11 residues. The CDR3 loop reads CASSYQETQYF. CDR3 coding DNA: TGTGCCAGCAGCTACCAAGAGACCCAGTACTTC.

This clone has only one observation. V is TRBV7-6 and J is TRBJ2-3; D possibly matches TRBD1 or TRBD2 (5 bases each). V was shortened by 4 bases and J by 2 bases, with 13 bases between the two germline ends. CDR3 length: 15 amino acids. Germline V lookup: CDR1 SGHVS, CDR2 FNYEAQ. In DNA form, the CDR3 reads TGTGCCAGCAGCTCTGGGGGACGAATCACAGATACGCAGTATTTT. Protein: CASSSGGRITDTQYF. Looking up the rest from reference TRBV7-6 and TRBJ2-3 gives the full variable domain: GAGVSQSPRYKVTKRGQDVALRCDPISGHVSLYWYRQALGQGPEFLTYFNYEAQQDKSGLPNDRFSAERPEGSISTLTIQRTEQRDSAMYRCASSSGGRITDTQYFGPGTRLTVL.

This sequence joins TRBV11-1 and TRBJ1-1; perhaps TRBD1 as D (5 bases). This CDR3 contains 13 residues. CDR1 is SGHAT, CDR2 FQDESV, per germline (reference sequence). The V end was cut by 3 bases, the J end by 3 bases, with 8 bases between. CDR3 bases: TGTGCCAGCAGCTTGACAGTCGACACTGAAGCTTTCTTT. Translation gives CASSLTVDTEAFF.

On this clone: Other nucleotide sequences from this sample produce the same CDR3. This sequence joins TRBV6-5 and TRBJ1-4; D may be TRBD1 (5 bases). V lost 8 bases and J 8 bases, leaving 12 bases between the germline ends. The germline V gene encodes CDR1 MNHEY and CDR2 SVGAGI. CDR3 length: 12 residues. CDR3 in amino acids: CASRSGGEKLFF. The CDR3 region has the DNA TGTGCCAGCCGAAGCGGGGGAGAAAAACTGTTTTTT.

The chain employs TRBV6-6 and TRBJ2-7, with TRBD2 as a possible D gene (5 bases). This CDR3 is 16 amino acids long. Trimming stripped 2 bases from V and 3 bases from J, with 17 bases between. CDR1 is MNHNY, CDR2 SVGAGI, per germline (reference sequence). The CDR3 region has the DNA TGTGCCAGCAGTTACCAAAGGACTGACCCGGACTACGAGCAGTACTTC. This encodes CASSYQRTDPDYEQYF.

CDR3 in amino acids: CASTQVTENYGYTF. The CDR3 bases are TGTGCCAGCACCCAGGTAACCGAAAACTATGGCTACACCTTC. V gene TRBV28 combines with J gene TRBJ1-2; D is undetermined. Germline lookup yields CDR1 MDHEN and CDR2 SYDVKM. V was trimmed by 7 bases and J by 2 bases, leaving 14 bases between them. The CDR3 is made up of 14 amino acids.

The chain has TRBV5-4 and TRBJ2-3; 7 nucleotides align to TRBD1. This CDR3 spans 15 amino acids. Germline CDR1 is SGHNT and CDR2 is YYREEE (reference sequence). V shed 4 bases, J shed 2 bases, and the junction held 7 bases outside the gene matches. The CDR3 coding sequence is TGTGCCAGCAGCCCCCAAACAGGGGCCACAGATACGCAGTATTTT. Translating it yields CASSPQTGATDTQYF.

The J gene is TRBJ2-7, the V gene TRBV5-6, with 11 bases aligning to TRBD1. Trimming took 4 bases from V and 2 from J; bases not matched to a gene: 8. The germline gives CDR1 SGHDT, CDR2 YYEEEE. The CDR3 spans 16 residues. The CDR3 spells CASSATGQGGTYEQYF. CDR3 bases: TGTGCCAGCAGCGCGACGGGACAGGGGGGTACCTACGAGCAGTACTTC.

The chain has TRBV7-8 and TRBJ1-2, with D unresolved. CDR3 length: 12 amino acids. Germline assignment: CDR1 SGHVS and CDR2 FQNEAQ. Trimming took 4 bases from V and 5 from J, leaving 8 bases between them. CDR3 in amino acids: CASSSRTYGYTF. In DNA form, the CDR3 reads TGTGCCAGCAGCTCGAGGACGTATGGCTACACCTTC.